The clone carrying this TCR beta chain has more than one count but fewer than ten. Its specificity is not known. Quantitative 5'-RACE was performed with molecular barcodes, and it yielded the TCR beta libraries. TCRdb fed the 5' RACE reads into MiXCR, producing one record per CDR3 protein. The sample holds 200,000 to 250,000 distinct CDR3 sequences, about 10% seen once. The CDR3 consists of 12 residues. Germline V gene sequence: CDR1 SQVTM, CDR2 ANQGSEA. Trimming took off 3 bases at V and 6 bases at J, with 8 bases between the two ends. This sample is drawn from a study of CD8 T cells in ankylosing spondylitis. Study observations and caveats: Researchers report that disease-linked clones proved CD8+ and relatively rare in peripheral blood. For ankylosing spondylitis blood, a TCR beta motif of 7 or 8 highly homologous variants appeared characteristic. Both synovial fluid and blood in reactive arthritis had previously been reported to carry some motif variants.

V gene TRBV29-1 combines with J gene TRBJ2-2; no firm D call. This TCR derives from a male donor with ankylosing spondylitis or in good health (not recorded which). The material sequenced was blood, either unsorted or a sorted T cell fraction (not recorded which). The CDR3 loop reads CSVEKGSGELFF. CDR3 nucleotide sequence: TGCAGCGTTGAGAAGGGATCCGGGGAGCTGTTTTTT.